The entry that follows covers one T cell receptor beta chain sequence. Its antigen is currently unknown. This specimen comes from a study of shared clonotypes between healthy human individuals. Study information: The study enrolled a couple of women and a few men aged 18 to 49. Study-wide findings and caveats: What naive subsets generally showed was a larger estimated richness than memory subsets showed.

Germline loops: CDR1 DFQATT, CDR2 SNEGSKA (reference sequence). V was trimmed by 3 bases and J by 10 bases, leaving 9 bases between them. The CDR3 sequence is 10 residues long. Sequencing was at deep level. Produced via immunoSEQ multiplex PCR; TCRdb's table is partial and in-frame only. Among 850,000 to 1,200,000 clones listed, more than 60% were seen once. Researchers partitioned CD4+ cells into CD45RA+ naive and CD45RA-negative memory subsets. The sequenced sample was memory CD4+ T cells sorted from blood. As to subset: CD45RA-negative fraction. The chain links TRBV20-1 to TRBJ2-5; D is unclear. This TCR came from a man aged 18 to 30 in good health. In nucleotides, the CDR3 is TGCAGTGCTAGGGAGACCCACCAGTACTTC. Translating gives CSARETHQYF.